This paragraph covers one T cell receptor (beta chain) sequence. This sample is drawn from a study of blood T cell repertoires in COVID-19. The table came from immunoSEQ multiplex PCR; TCRdb's copy has only in-frame clones and leaves some out. The sample yields 150,000 to 200,000 clones, 84% seen once. The sequenced material came from peripheral blood. The receptor was isolated from a man aged 18-30 years with active or convalescent COVID-19.

In DNA form, the CDR3 reads TGTGCCAGCAGCCACGGACTAGCGGCTGTATACACCGGGGAGCTGTTTTTT. It encodes CASSHGLAAVYTGELFF. The V gene is TRBV3-1 (or the pseudogene TRBV3-2), the J gene TRBJ2-2, with 10 positions matching TRBD2. Germline CDR1 LGHDT, CDR2 YNNKEL (reference sequence). CDR3 length equals 17 residues. Unmatched junction bases numbered 7, after V lost 3 bases and J lost 3 bases.